This T cell receptor (delta chain) was sequenced during a study of DNA immune sequencing with unique molecular identifiers (dated by TCRdb to the early 2020s). A note on the overall study: Using immunomagnetic cell separation, gammadelta T cells were enriched from buffy coats, and the genomic DNA of these cells was sequenced. All donors were healthy people, and ten of the donors were profiled using sorted gammadelta T cells from peripheral blood. The method was checked using synthetic reference molecules and blood samples from healthy people. In the comparison of enriched versus non-enriched samples, 90 to 100 ng of enriched gammadelta T-cell DNA and around 900 ng of non-enriched PBMC DNA were sequenced. Fluorescence-activated cell sorting was used to enrich gammadelta T cells from the PBMC of around ten healthy people. An ultrasensitive DNA-based TRD repertoire sequencing method using PCR-introduced unique molecular identifiers was developed and validated in the study.

To prepare the library, multiplex PCR was applied. A 32-plex assay amplified the genomic DNA, with primers for all 8 TRDV and 4 TRDJ genes spanning the CDR3. A 12-nucleotide UMI was added during approximately 3 barcoding PCR cycles, followed by a second PCR with Illumina adapter primers. AMPure XP beads were used to purify the libraries, whose quality was checked on a Fragment Analyzer using the HS NGS Fragment kit. Sequencing was run on an Illumina MiniSeq mid-output kit with around 22% PhiX and 150 cycles of paired-end reads. On the study's bioinformatics: MIGEC version 1.2.9 was used to process reads, grouping reads by UMI and building error-corrected consensus sequences. Modified VDJtools version 1.2.1 scripts and the tcR R package were used for post-processing. Via CATT, TCRdb reprocessed the public reads, and rows with identical DNA were then joined. TCRdb, not the original authors, processed these V and J calls. Present in this sample are approximately 2,000 delta-chain clones, 10% to 12% of which were seen just once. About 51% of the sample is taken by the ten largest.

About this clone: Its antigen is currently not known. Given a far larger clone just one base away, this is likely a sequencing read error. The same CDR3 can be traced to other DNA sequences in this sample.

The CDR3 numbers 15 residues from cysteine through phenylalanine. Only CDR3 DNA is held: 45 bases, read in frame from base 1. CDR1 and CDR2 are drawn from the germline V gene: GEAIGNYY, EKD. Overall results and qualifications from the work: TRD repertoire diversity varied between healthy donors, with several donors highly oligoclonal where top 5 clonotypes exceeded half of productive molecules. The primer-based approach cannot detect novel TRD sequences that are not targeted by the primers. Among clonotypes from healthy donors, the most common TRD rearrangement was TRDV2 paired with TRDJ1.

The sequence was obtained from a human donor in good health. Sequenced input: gamma-delta T cells enriched from blood buffy coat, or unenriched PBMCs (not recorded which). The sequence is built from TRDV2 and TRDJ1; the central 11 bases match TRDD3. The DNA sequence is TGTGCTTGTGACCTACTGGGGGATAGGGGCGATAAACTCATCTTT. Its translation is CACDLLGDRGDKLIF.